Below, 7 T cell receptor beta chains from the same sample are listed, as sequenced in a study of OX40 agonist ivuxolimab in advanced cancers. The repertoire was sequenced with immunoSEQ multiplex PCR; TCRdb's copy has only in-frame clones and lacks some. The sample holds under 85,000 clones, about 93% seen once. The source was CD4+ or CD8+ T cells sorted from blood, collected in a trial of the OX40 agonist ivuxolimab. These receptors were collected from an adult with an advanced solid tumor such as melanoma, head and neck, liver or kidney cancer.

The chain couples TRBV10-3 to TRBJ2-3, with D unresolved. CDR1 and CDR2 from the germline V gene are ENHRY and SYGVKD. The CDR3 has 13 residues. The V end lost 4 bases, the J end lost 4 bases, and 9 bases lay between the germline ends. The DNA for the CDR3 is TGTGCCATCAGTGTCAGGCCCCCAGATACGCAGTATTTT. Protein: CAISVRPPDTQYF.

The genes are TRBV7-9 and TRBJ2-3, with unresolved D. This CDR3 contains 14 residues. Between the trimmed V and J ends, which lost 5 bases and 4 bases, there was a span of 13 bases. The germline V gene has CDR1 SEHNR and CDR2 FQNEAQ (reference sequence). CDR3 residues: CASSPAWGADTQYF. For the CDR3, the DNA is TGTGCCAGCAGCCCCGCATGGGGTGCAGATACGCAGTATTTT.

This chain joins TRBV5-6 and TRBJ1-1, with TRBD1 as a possible D gene (6 bases). Germline V CDR1 and CDR2: SGHDT, YYEEEE. Trimming pared 1 base from V and 8 bases from J, leaving 9 bases between. CDR3 size: 12 residues. The CDR3 sequence is CASSLFQGEAFF. CDR3 nucleotides: TGTGCCAGCAGCTTGTTCCAGGGGGAAGCTTTCTTT. Based on the CDR3 plus reference TRBV5-6 and TRBJ1-1, the full variable domain is DAGVTQSPTHLIKTRGQQVTLRCSPKSGHDTVSWYQQALGQGPQFIFQYYEEEERQRGNFPDRFSGHQFPNYSSELNVNALLLGDSALYLCASSLFQGEAFFGQGTRLTVV.

The chain links TRBV7-2 to TRBJ2-7; 10 bases are a match to TRBD1. J lost 4 bases, V lost 0 bases, and 3 bases had no gene match. Per germline, CDR1 SGHTA and CDR2 FQGNSA. The CDR3 covers 15 residues. The CDR3 DNA is TGTGCCAGCAGCTTAGCCGGGACAGGGGTATACGAGCAGTACTTC. It is translated as CASSLAGTGVYEQYF.

The chain joins TRBV27 to TRBJ1-2; D is uncertain. The germline gives CDR1 MNHEY, CDR2 SMNVEV (reference sequence). The CDR3 covers 15 residues. V lost 5 bases to trimming and J lost 4 bases, with 17 bases between them. The CDR3: CASSPDPNTSYGYTF. The CDR3 region has the DNA TGTGCCAGCAGTCCCGACCCCAACACCTCCTATGGCTACACCTTC.

In its sample, this clone was seen a few times. V is TRBV9 and J is TRBJ2-7, with 7 nucleotides matching TRBD2. From germline, CDR1 is SGDLS and CDR2 YYNGEE. Germline trimming cut 4 bases from V and 0 bases from J; bases unmatched to any gene: 4. The CDR3 covers 14 residues. This CDR3 reads CASSTGLVSYEQYF. CDR3 coding DNA: TGTGCCAGCAGCACAGGACTAGTCTCCTACGAGCAGTACTTC.

Only one count was recorded for this clone. The genes are TRBV29-1 and TRBJ2-2; 7 nucleotides line up with TRBD1. This CDR3 region has 14 residues. The J segment lost 2 bases and the V segment lost 4 bases, leaving 4 bases of the junction unmatched. Germline values: CDR1 SQVTM, CDR2 ANQGSEA. Written as DNA, the CDR3 is TGCAGCGTTGCGGGACAGAGCAACACCGGGGAGCTGTTTTTT. Residues: CSVAGQSNTGELFF.